Each of the 22 T cell receptor beta chains below was sequenced from the same sample in a study of cytomegalovirus exposure and HLA in healthy donors. PCR used 60 Vbeta primers and 13 Jbeta primers. Clones were sequenced by immunoSEQ multiplex PCR, and TCRdb holds only the in-frame ones, with some missing. The repertoire holds 150,000 to 200,000 clones, with about 88% as singletons. The sample taken for sequencing was PBMCs. These receptors originate from a girl under three years old in good health and CMV-seronegative.

This clone was seen only once. The chain has TRBV5-6 and TRBJ2-7; 7 bases are a match to TRBD1. The CDR3 covers 18 residues. Germline V gene lookup returns CDR1 SGHDT and CDR2 YYEEEE. Trimming took 5 bases from V and 7 from J; bases not matched to a gene: 24. Here the CDR3 DNA reads TGTGCCAGCAGGCCCAGACAGGGTCCCATTAATTTGTCTAGGGAGCAGTACTTC. Its translation is CASRPRQGPINLSREQYF.

This clone has only a few counts. The rearrangement joins TRBV5-6 to TRBJ1-3; tentatively, D is TRBD1 (5 bases). The CDR3 loop spans 15 amino acids. The germline V gene encodes CDR1 SGHDT and CDR2 YYEEEE. Between the trimmed V and J ends, which lost 2 bases and 0 bases, there was a span of 9 bases. CDR3 nucleotides: TGTGCCAGCAGCTTCACCAGGGCCTCTGGAAACACCATATATTTT. Its translation: CASSFTRASGNTIYF. Variable domain in full (rest from reference TRBV5-6 and TRBJ1-3): DAGVTQSPTHLIKTRGQQVTLRCSPKSGHDTVSWYQQALGQGPQFIFQYYEEEERQRGNFPDRFSGHQFPNYSSELNVNALLLGDSALYLCASSFTRASGNTIYFGEGSWLTVV.

This chain uses TRBV7-9 with TRBJ1-2; unclear D gene. The length of the CDR3 is 13 residues. Germline CDR1 and CDR2: SEHNR and FQNEAQ (reference sequence). V lost 2 bases to trimming and J lost 3 bases, with 7 bases between them. The chain's CDR3 is CASSLRHDYGYTF. The CDR3 bases are TGTGCCAGCAGCTTACGACACGACTATGGCTACACCTTC.

This rearrangement joins TRBV6-1 to TRBJ1-1; a weak D match, TRBD1 (5 bases). The CDR3 spans 15 residues. V was shortened by 6 bases and J by 1 base, with 15 bases between the two germline ends. Germline lookup yields CDR1 MNHNS and CDR2 SASEGT. This CDR3 reads CASRAFVRENTEAFF. In nucleotides, the CDR3 is TGTGCCAGCAGGGCCTTTGTCAGGGAGAACACTGAAGCTTTCTTT.

The chain uses TRBV4-3 and TRBJ1-1; D is perhaps TRBD1 (5 bases). Trimming took 1 base from V and 5 from J, leaving 14 bases between them. The CDR3 is made up of 15 amino acids. The germline gives CDR1 LGHNA, CDR2 YSLEER. The CDR3 region is CASSQGGPGRTEAFF. The CDR3 DNA reads TGCGCCAGCAGCCAAGGTGGGCCAGGGAGGACTGAAGCTTTCTTT.

The J gene is TRBJ2-7, the V gene TRBV11-2; 8 bases agree with TRBD2. CDR3 length: 17 amino acids. The germline V gene has CDR1 SGHAT and CDR2 FQNNGV. V lost 5 bases to trimming and J lost 0 bases; unmatched junction nucleotides: 12. The CDR3 nucleotides read TGTGCCAGCAGCCGCACCGCGGGGGGTACGAGCTCCTACGAGCAGTACTTC. Amino acid sequence: CASSRTAGGTSSYEQYF. The full variable domain, with the rest looked up from reference TRBV11-2 and TRBJ2-7, is EAGVAQSPRYKIIEKRQSVAFWCNPISGHATLYWYQQILGQGPKLLIQFQNNGVVDDSQLPKDRFSAERLKGVDSTLKIQPAKLEDSAVYLCASSRTAGGTSSYEQYFGPGTRLTVT.

This chain links TRBV4-1 with TRBJ2-3, with TRBD2 identical over 8 bases. The CDR3 runs to 17 residues. Trimming took 2 bases from V and 0 from J; bases not matched to a gene: 7. CDR1 is MGHRA and CDR2 is YSYEKL in the germline V gene. The CDR3 nucleotides are TGCGCCAGCAGCCAATTGGCTAGCGGGTTAAGCACAGATACGCAGTATTTT. Protein sequence: CASSQLASGLSTDTQYF.

The V call is TRBV5-4, the J call TRBJ2-1, with 8 bases fitting TRBD2. Trimming at V came to 0 bases and at J to 4 bases, leaving 6 bases not matched to a gene. From germline, CDR1 is SGHNT and CDR2 YYREEE (reference sequence). This CDR3 has 16 residues. As DNA, the CDR3 is TGTGCCAGCAGCTTGGGCGGGGGGCCTACATACAATGAGCAGTTCTTC. Protein product: CASSLGGGPTYNEQFF. The full variable domain, completed using reference TRBV5-4 and TRBJ2-1, is ETGVTQSPTHLIKTRGQQVTLRCSSQSGHNTVSWYQQALGQGPQFIFQYYREEENGRGNFPPRFSGLQFPNYSSELNVNALELDDSALYLCASSLGGGPTYNEQFFGPGTRLTVL.

The gene calls are TRBV25-1 and TRBJ2-1, with 7 bases matching TRBD2. Germline CDR1 MGHDK, CDR2 SYGVNS. The V gene end was trimmed by 2 bases and the J gene end by 6 bases; junction bases not matched to a gene: 1. The CDR3 is made up of 13 amino acids. The CDR3 reads CASSESGANEQFF. The DNA of the CDR3 is TGTGCCAGCAGTGAAAGCGGGGCCAATGAGCAGTTCTTC.

The chain has TRBV10-3 and TRBJ2-3, with D tentatively TRBD2 (5 bases). Between the trimmed V and J ends, which lost 10 bases and 0 bases, there was a span of 8 bases. In germline, CDR1 is ENHRY, CDR2 SYGVKD. The CDR3 is made up of 12 amino acids. The DNA for the CDR3 is TGTGCCACCGGACTTAGCACAGATACGCAGTATTTT. This translates into CATGLSTDTQYF.

This clone was detected only a few times. The rearrangement links TRBV4-3 to TRBJ2-1; 8 bases map to TRBD1. Germline V gene sequence: CDR1 LGHNA, CDR2 YSLEER. The CDR3 is made up of 15 amino acids. Unmatched junction bases numbered 3, after V lost 0 bases and J lost 5 bases. CDR3: CASSQEWTGNNEQFF. The CDR3 bases are TGCGCCAGCAGCCAAGAATGGACAGGGAACAATGAGCAGTTCTTC.

The count of this clone is one. The V and J genes are TRBV9 and TRBJ2-1, with D possibly being TRBD2 (6 bases). The CDR3 length is 15 residues. V gave up 0 bases and J gave up 7 bases, with 14 bases separating them. The germline V gene encodes CDR1 SGDLS and CDR2 YYNGEE. The CDR3 bases are TGTGCCAGCAGCGTAGACGGGAGTCTTGGGAATGAGCAGTTCTTC. This encodes CASSVDGSLGNEQFF.

The chain employs TRBV30 and TRBJ2-2; TRBD2 aligns across 7 bases. Germline CDR1 GTSNPN, CDR2 SVGIG (reference sequence). The CDR3 sequence is 18 residues long. V dropped 3 bases and J dropped 8; count of bases not matched to a gene: 21. CDR3 DNA: TGTGCCTGGAGCTCCACTGAAGGGATGAGCGGGAAGATTGGGGAGCTGTTTTTT. Translation: CAWSSTEGMSGKIGELFF. The entire variable domain, with the rest obtained from reference TRBV30 and TRBJ2-2, is as follows: SQTIHQWPATLVQPVGSPLSLECTVEGTSNPNLYWYRQAAGRGLQLLFYSVGIGQISSEVPQNLSASRPQDRQFILSSKKLLLSDSGFYLCAWSSTEGMSGKIGELFFGEGSRLTVL.

The chain combines TRBV15 with TRBJ2-5, with TRBD2 matching 10 bases. This CDR3 is 14 amino acids long. V was clipped by 2 bases and J by 4 bases; unmatched bases: 1. Germline values: CDR1 LNHNV, CDR2 YYDKDF (reference sequence). The CDR3 reads CATSRLAGAETQYF. CDR3 coding DNA: TGTGCCACCAGCAGACTAGCGGGGGCAGAGACCCAGTACTTC.

The gene calls are TRBV9 and TRBJ2-1; a possible D gene is TRBD2 (5 bases). The CDR3 runs to 15 residues. V was cut by 3 bases and J by 0 bases, with 10 bases left in between. From germline, CDR1 is SGDLS and CDR2 YYNGEE. CDR3: CASSAGSSSYNEQFF. The CDR3 DNA follows: TGTGCCAGCAGCGCGGGGTCCAGCTCCTACAATGAGCAGTTCTTC.

V is TRBV25-1 and J is TRBJ2-7; D may be TRBD2 (5 bases). The germline V gene has CDR1 MGHDK and CDR2 SYGVNS. Trimming left V 2 bases short and J 4 bases short, with 15 bases between. This CDR3 contains 15 residues. In DNA form, the CDR3 reads TGTGCCAGCAGTGAAGGAGTTGGTAGCGCATACGAGCAGTACTTC. Translation: CASSEGVGSAYEQYF.

The V call is TRBV7-2, the J call TRBJ2-5; TRBD2 matches at 11 bases. The CDR3 consists of 17 residues. Trimming removed 5 bases from V and 0 bases from J; junction bases left unmatched: 8. Germline values: CDR1 SGHTA, CDR2 FQGNSA. This chain's CDR3 is CASSRLWTSGYQETQYF. CDR3 DNA sequence: TGTGCCAGCAGCAGATTGTGGACTAGCGGGTACCAAGAGACCCAGTACTTC.

V and J are TRBV28 and TRBJ1-1; 10 bases are a match to TRBD1. Unmatched junction bases numbered 5, after V lost 6 bases and J lost 7 bases. CDR3 length: 13 residues. Per the germline V gene, CDR1 is MDHEN and CDR2 is SYDVKM. As DNA, the CDR3 is TGTGCCAGCAGGCGCCGGGACAGGGGTGAAGCTTTCTTT. The encoded protein is CASRRRDRGEAFF.

The chain uses TRBV30 and TRBJ1-1; no definite D call. This CDR3 spans 12 amino acids. V was trimmed by 3 bases and J by 1 base, leaving 6 bases between them. The germline V gene encodes CDR1 GTSNPN and CDR2 SVGIG (reference sequence). The DNA for the CDR3 is TGTGCCTGGAGGAAACAGAACACTGAAGCTTTCTTT. Its translation is CAWRKQNTEAFF.

This clone was detected a few times. The CDR3 is CASSQSQAYEQYF. CDR3 nucleotides: TGCGCCAGCAGTCAATCACAGGCCTACGAGCAGTACTTC. V and J are TRBV23-1 and TRBJ2-7; the D gene is possibly TRBD1 (5 bases). TRBV23-1 is an open reading frame, and its role is uncertain. The CDR3 totals 13 residues. V dropped 0 bases and J dropped 2 bases, with 5 bases sitting between them.

The chain recombines TRBV5-4 with TRBJ2-3; D not certain. The CDR3 runs to 13 residues. Trimming removed 5 bases at V and 3 bases at J, with 10 bases between. Germline CDR1 SGHNT, CDR2 YYREEE (reference sequence). The CDR3, as DNA: TGTGCCAGCAGGTCCTCTAGGACAGATACGCAGTATTTT. It yields the protein CASRSSRTDTQYF.

The chain recombines TRBV2 with TRBJ1-1, with 8 nucleotides matching TRBD1. With 8 bases clipped from V and 1 base from J, the junction kept 6 bases outside the gene matches. Germline V gene sequence: CDR1 SNHLY, CDR2 FYNNEI. The CDR3 sequence is 14 residues long. The CDR3 bases are TGTGCCAGCTTATCGACAGGGGAGAACACTGAAGCTTTCTTT. Amino acid sequence: CASLSTGENTEAFF.